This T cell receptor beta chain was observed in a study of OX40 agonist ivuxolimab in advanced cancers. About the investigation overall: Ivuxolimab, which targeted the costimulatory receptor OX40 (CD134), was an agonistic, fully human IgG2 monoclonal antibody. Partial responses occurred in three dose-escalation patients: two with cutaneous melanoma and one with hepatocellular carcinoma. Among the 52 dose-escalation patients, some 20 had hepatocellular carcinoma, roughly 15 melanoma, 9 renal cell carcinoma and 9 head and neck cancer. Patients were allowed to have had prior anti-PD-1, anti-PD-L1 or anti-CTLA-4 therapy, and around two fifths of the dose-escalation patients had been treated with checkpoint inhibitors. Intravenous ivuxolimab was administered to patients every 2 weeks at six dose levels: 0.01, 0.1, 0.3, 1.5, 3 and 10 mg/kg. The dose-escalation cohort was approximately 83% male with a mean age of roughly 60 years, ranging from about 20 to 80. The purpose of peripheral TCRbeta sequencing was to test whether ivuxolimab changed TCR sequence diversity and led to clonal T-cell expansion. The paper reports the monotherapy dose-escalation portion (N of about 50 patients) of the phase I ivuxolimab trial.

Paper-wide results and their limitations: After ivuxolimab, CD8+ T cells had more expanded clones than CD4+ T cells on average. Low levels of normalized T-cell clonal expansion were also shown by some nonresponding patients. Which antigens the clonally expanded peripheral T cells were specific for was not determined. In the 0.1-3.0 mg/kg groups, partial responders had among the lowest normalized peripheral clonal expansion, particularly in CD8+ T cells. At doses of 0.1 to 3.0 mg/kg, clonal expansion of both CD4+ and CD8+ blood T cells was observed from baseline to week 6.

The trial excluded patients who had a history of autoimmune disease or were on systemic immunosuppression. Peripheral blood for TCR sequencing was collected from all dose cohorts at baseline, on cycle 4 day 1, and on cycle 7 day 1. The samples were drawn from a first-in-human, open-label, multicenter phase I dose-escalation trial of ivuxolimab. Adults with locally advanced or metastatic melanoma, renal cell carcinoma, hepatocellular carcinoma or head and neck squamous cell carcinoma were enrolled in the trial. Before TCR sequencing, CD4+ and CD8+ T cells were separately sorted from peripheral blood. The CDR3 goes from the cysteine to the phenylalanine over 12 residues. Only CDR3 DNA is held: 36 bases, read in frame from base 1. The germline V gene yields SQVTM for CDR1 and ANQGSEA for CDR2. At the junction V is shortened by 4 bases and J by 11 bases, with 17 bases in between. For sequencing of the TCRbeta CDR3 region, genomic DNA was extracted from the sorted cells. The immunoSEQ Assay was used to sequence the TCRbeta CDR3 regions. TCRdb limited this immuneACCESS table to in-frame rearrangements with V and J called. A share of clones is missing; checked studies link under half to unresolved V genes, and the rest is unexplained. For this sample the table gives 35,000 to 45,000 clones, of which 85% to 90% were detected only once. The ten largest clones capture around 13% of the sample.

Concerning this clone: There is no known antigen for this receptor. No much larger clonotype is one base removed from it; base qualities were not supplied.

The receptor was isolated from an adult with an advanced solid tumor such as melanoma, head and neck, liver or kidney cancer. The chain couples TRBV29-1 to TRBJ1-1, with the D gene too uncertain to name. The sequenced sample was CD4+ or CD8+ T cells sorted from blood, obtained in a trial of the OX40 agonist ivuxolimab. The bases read TGCAGCGTTGTGTCTCACGGAAGTGAGGCTTTCTTT. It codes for CSVVSHGSEAFF.